This passage covers 3 T cell receptor beta chains from one sample sequenced in a study of shared clonotypes between healthy human individuals. Method: immunoSEQ multiplex PCR; TCRdb's copy keeps in-frame clones and lacks some. The sample has some 2.4 million clones, 93% seen once. The sequenced material came from naive CD4+ T cells from PBMCs. Subset of the sample: CD45RA+ positively selected. The receptor source for this set is a man in his late teens or twenties in good health. Some clones in this sample may be carry-over from other donors' samples.

Points on this clone: The same CDR3 is also encoded by other DNA sequences in this sample. The rearrangement uses TRBV5-4 and TRBJ2-5; D is unclear. This CDR3 region has 13 residues. Trimming pared 0 bases from V and 3 bases from J, leaving 6 bases between. Germline CDR1 is SGHNT and CDR2 is YYREEE (reference sequence). The CDR3 loop is CASSLGSEETQYF. CDR3 sequence (DNA): TGTGCCAGCAGCTTGGGGTCTGAAGAGACCCAGTACTTC. The full variable domain, with the rest looked up from reference TRBV5-4 and TRBJ2-5, is ETGVTQSPTHLIKTRGQQVTLRCSSQSGHNTVSWYQQALGQGPQFIFQYYREEENGRGNFPPRFSGLQFPNYSSELNVNALELDDSALYLCASSLGSEETQYFGPGTRLLVL.

V gene TRBV7-2 combines with J gene TRBJ1-5, with unresolved D. V was pared by 7 bases and J by 2 bases, with 21 bases between. CDR1 and CDR2 from the germline V gene are SGHTA and FQGNSA. This CDR3 contains 17 residues. As DNA, the CDR3 is TGTGCCAGCAAAAAAAGGGCGACTCCCGGGGGCAATCAGCCCCAGCATTTT. Its protein product is CASKKRATPGGNQPQHF.

V gene TRBV11-2 combines with J gene TRBJ2-7; D call uncertain. Germline V CDR1 and CDR2: SGHAT, FQNNGV. V was cut by 7 bases and J by 2 bases, with 18 bases left in between. This CDR3 spans 15 amino acids. As DNA, the CDR3 is TGTGCCAGCAACCCGACCCGCGTGGAACCCTACGAGCAGTACTTC. It codes for CASNPTRVEPYEQYF.